These 14 T cell receptor beta chains share one sample of origin, sequenced in a study of blood T cell repertoires in COVID-19. Method: immunoSEQ multiplex PCR; TCRdb's copy keeps in-frame clones and lacks some. The data show 360,000 or so clones, roughly nine tenths seen once. The sequencing input was peripheral blood. These receptors originate from a woman aged 55-70 years with COVID-19, enrolled during active disease.

CDR3 sequence reads: CATSDPSGGAIGELFF. The CDR3 DNA follows: TGTGCCACCAGTGATCCAAGCGGGGGGGCGATCGGGGAGCTGTTTTTT. V is TRBV24-1 and J is TRBJ2-2, with 10 nucleotides matching TRBD2. Germline assignment: CDR1 KGHDR and CDR2 SFDVKD. The CDR3 runs 16 residues. V gave up 3 bases and J gave up 7 bases; unmatched junction bases: 7.

The genes are TRBV18 and TRBJ1-1; no firm D call. CDR3 length: 15 amino acids. Trimming left V 1 base short and J 1 base short, with 10 bases between. Germline lookup yields CDR1 KGHSH and CDR2 LQKENI. The CDR3, as DNA: TGTGCCAGCTCACCACTATTAGAATCGAACACTGAAGCTTTCTTT. This gives the protein CASSPLLESNTEAFF.

This chain uses TRBV21-1 with TRBJ2-5; no check of the table's D call, TRBD2, against the DNA was made. TRBV21-1 is tagged as a pseudogene. This CDR3 comprises 16 residues. CDR3 amino acids: CASSKDPAGLTETQYF. CDR3 DNA: TGTGCCAGCAGCAAAGATCCAGCGGGTTTAACAGAGACCCAGTACTTC.

This clone was picked up a small number of times. J is TRBJ1-2 and V is TRBV27; 8 bases align to TRBD1. V lost 5 bases to trimming and J lost 8 bases; unmatched junction nucleotides: 16. This CDR3 is built from 16 residues. In germline, CDR1 is MNHEY, CDR2 SMNVEV (reference sequence). The chain's CDR3 is CASSPGQGLMIDGYTF. CDR3 DNA sequence: TGTGCCAGCAGTCCTGGACAGGGACTCATGATTGACGGCTACACCTTC.

This sequence joins TRBV11-2 and TRBJ1-5, with D maybe TRBD1 (5 bases). Trimming removed 2 bases at V and 5 bases at J, with 13 bases between. The CDR3 covers 15 residues. Germline V CDR1 and CDR2: SGHAT, FQNNGV. CDR3 loop: CASSLLGRDDQPQHF. In DNA form, the CDR3 reads TGTGCCAGCAGCTTATTGGGCAGGGATGATCAGCCCCAGCATTTT.

The gene calls are TRBV4-2 and TRBJ2-6, with D perhaps TRBD1 (6 bases). CDR3 length: 18 residues. The germline V gene encodes CDR1 LGHNA and CDR2 YNFKEQ. With 0 bases removed from V and 0 bases from J, the gap between germline ends came to 12 bases. CDR3 coding DNA: TGTGCCAGCAGCCAAGATACAGGGACAAACTCTGGGGCCAACGTCCTGACTTTC. Its translation: CASSQDTGTNSGANVLTF.

The chain is built from TRBV7-2 and TRBJ1-2; D might be TRBD1 (5 bases). This CDR3 contains 11 residues. Germline V gives CDR1 SGHTA, CDR2 FQGNSA. V lost 3 bases, J lost 8 bases, and 7 bases lay in between. CDR3 amino acids: CASSFQGGYTF. The CDR3 nucleotides read TGTGCCAGCAGCTTTCAGGGAGGCTACACCTTC.

The V gene is TRBV9, the J gene TRBJ2-7, with 7 bases lining up with TRBD1. This CDR3 is 14 amino acids long. Germline lookup yields CDR1 SGDLS and CDR2 YYNGEE. Trimming took 4 bases from V and 0 from J; bases not matched to a gene: 4. The CDR3 is CASSKQGLSYEQYF. The CDR3 nucleotides read TGTGCCAGCAGCAAACAGGGGCTCTCCTACGAGCAGTACTTC.

The rearrangement links TRBV5-4 to TRBJ1-2; D might be TRBD1 (5 bases). V was shortened by 4 bases and J by 4 bases, with 14 bases between the two germline ends. CDR1 is SGHNT and CDR2 is YYREEE in the germline V gene (reference sequence). This CDR3 is 14 amino acids long. The CDR3: CASSIGGRGYGYTF. The DNA of the CDR3 is TGTGCCAGCAGCATTGGGGGGAGAGGCTATGGCTACACCTTC. Full variable domain (rest looked up from reference TRBV5-4 and TRBJ1-2): ETGVTQSPTHLIKTRGQQVTLRCSSQSGHNTVSWYQQALGQGPQFIFQYYREEENGRGNFPPRFSGLQFPNYSSELNVNALELDDSALYLCASSIGGRGYGYTFGSGTRLTVV.

The genes are TRBV27 and TRBJ2-7; perhaps TRBD2 as D (7 bases). Germline V gene lookup returns CDR1 MNHEY and CDR2 SMNVEV (reference sequence). The V and J ends lost 5 bases and 6 bases respectively, with 20 bases between them. There are 15 residues in the CDR3. The CDR3 sequence: CASSRKTGTITEQYF. CDR3 DNA sequence: TGTGCCAGCAGTCGAAAAACAGGGACTATAACCGAGCAGTACTTC.

CDR3 region: CASSHQGPTEAFF. CDR3 nucleotide sequence: TGTGCCAGCAGCCACCAGGGGCCCACTGAAGCTTTCTTT. The genes are TRBV3-1 (or the pseudogene TRBV3-2) and TRBJ1-1; TRBD1 is a possible D gene (6 bases). CDR1 and CDR2 (germline): LGHDT, YNNKEL (reference sequence). V dropped 3 bases and J dropped 4 bases, with 9 bases sitting between them. CDR3 length equals 13 residues.

The chain links TRBV27 to TRBJ1-6; 11 nucleotides align to TRBD1. Trimming took 7 bases from V and 7 from J; bases not matched to a gene: 9. Germline V gene lookup returns CDR1 MNHEY and CDR2 SMNVEV (reference sequence). The CDR3 is made up of 16 amino acids. Written as DNA, the CDR3 is TGTGCCAGCACCCCCGGACAGGGGGCTAGGAATTCACCCCTCCACTTT. It encodes CASTPGQGARNSPLHF.

V and J are TRBV6-1 and TRBJ1-2, with unresolved D. Trimming cost V 0 bases and J 8 bases, with 16 bases left between them. The germline V gene has CDR1 MNHNS and CDR2 SASEGT. There are 15 residues in the CDR3. CDR3 nucleotides: TGTGCCAGCAGTGAAGCACCGTCGGGGTTCATCGGCTACACCTTC. Its protein is CASSEAPSGFIGYTF.

This chain uses TRBV6-1 with TRBJ2-3; D gene unclear. CDR3 length: 15 amino acids. Trimming pared 3 bases from V and 1 base from J, leaving 11 bases between. In germline, CDR1 is MNHNS, CDR2 SASEGT. The CDR3 DNA sequence: TGTGCCAGCAGTGATACCCCTCGCGGCACAGATACGCAGTATTTT. Translated: CASSDTPRGTDTQYF.